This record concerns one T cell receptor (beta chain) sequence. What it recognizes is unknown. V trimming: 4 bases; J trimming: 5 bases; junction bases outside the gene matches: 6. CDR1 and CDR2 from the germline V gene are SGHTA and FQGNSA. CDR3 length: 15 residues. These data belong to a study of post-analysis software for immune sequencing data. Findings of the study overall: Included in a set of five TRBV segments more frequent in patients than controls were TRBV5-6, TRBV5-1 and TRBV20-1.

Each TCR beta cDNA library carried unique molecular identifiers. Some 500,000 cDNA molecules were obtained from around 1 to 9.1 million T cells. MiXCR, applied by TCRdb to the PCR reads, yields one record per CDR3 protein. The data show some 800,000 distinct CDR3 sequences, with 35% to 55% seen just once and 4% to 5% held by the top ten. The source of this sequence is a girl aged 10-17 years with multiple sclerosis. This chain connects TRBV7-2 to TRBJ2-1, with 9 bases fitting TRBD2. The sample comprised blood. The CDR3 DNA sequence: TGTGCCAGCAGCTATCCTAGCGGGATGAACAATGAGCAGTTCTTC. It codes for CASSYPSGMNNEQFF.